The source of this T cell receptor (beta chain) is a study of identical twins. Study-wide findings and caveats: Recombination models fit unrelated individuals' TCR alpha sharing but underestimated twins'. In cord blood, abundant beta clonotypes had fewer insertions; memory showed no trend. Out-of-frame alpha sequences shared between twins exhibited an excess of low generation probability. Rather than following the same donors, the conclusions depended on cross-sectional statistical analysis.

In TCRdb, the 5' RACE reads were re-called with MiXCR into one record per CDR3 protein. Here the sample spans 690,000 or so distinct CDR3 sequences, 8.6% being singletons. V lost 4 bases to trimming and J lost 2 bases, with 5 bases between them. Germline V gene lookup returns CDR1 SGHAT and CDR2 FQNNGV. The CDR3 runs 12 residues. For this clonotype: What it recognizes is unknown.

This same sample was also taken into another study, of yellow fever vaccine responses in identical twins.

The chain has TRBV11-2 and TRBJ1-1, with D unclear. This TCR derives from a woman aged 18-30 years in good health. The sequenced sample consisted of PBMCs. CDR3 loop: CASSSFNTEAFF. The CDR3 DNA follows: TGTGCCAGCAGCTCGTTTAACACTGAAGCTTTCTTT.